This is a list of T cell receptor beta chains from one sample in a study of tumor and adjacent non-tumor tissue in lung cancer. MiXCR was run by TCRdb on the multiplex PCR reads, yielding one entry per CDR3 protein. The sample lists around 200,000 distinct CDR3 sequences, 60% to 85% occurring once. Sequencing was performed on lung tumor tissue. Receptors were obtained from a man aged 60 to 75 with non-small cell lung cancer. Each CDR3 is given with its conserved first and last residue. Fields, in order: D gene, clone size, J gene, V gene, CDR3 protein, CDR3 DNA. A D gene is named only where the DNA matches it firmly. For some rows the clone size is stated as once, few or many, or as a class when expanded; others skip it.

d_gene: -; abundance: -; j_gene: TRBJ1-1; v_gene: TRBV6-2/TRBV6-3; CDR3aa: CASSPRNREGTEASF; CDR3nt: TGTGCCAGCTCCCCCCGGAACAGGGAGGGAACTGAAGCTTCCTTT
d_gene: -; abundance: few; j_gene: TRBJ1-6; v_gene: TRBV29-1; CDR3aa: CSVRSGDYNSPLHF; CDR3nt: TGCAGCGTTCGTTCAGGGGACTATAATTCACCCCTCCACTTT
d_gene: -; abundance: -; j_gene: TRBJ2-2; v_gene: TRBV4-2; CDR3aa: CASNQSVQSNTGELFF; CDR3nt: TGTGCCAGCAACCAATCAGTACAGAGTAACACCGGGGAGCTGTTTTTT
d_gene: TRBD1; abundance: many; j_gene: TRBJ2-5; v_gene: TRBV7-9; CDR3aa: CASSFGTGAGQETQYF; CDR3nt: TGTGCCAGCAGCTTTGGGACAGGGGCGGGCCAAGAGACCCAGTACTTC
d_gene: -; abundance: -; j_gene: TRBJ2-1; v_gene: TRBV11-2; CDR3aa: CASSTARRSSYNEQFF; CDR3nt: TGTGCCAGCAGCACTGCCCGGCGGAGCTCCTACAATGAGCAGTTCTTC
d_gene: -; abundance: once; j_gene: TRBJ1-6; v_gene: TRBV20-1; CDR3aa: CSARVPPGSNSPLHF; CDR3nt: TGCAGTGCTAGAGTCCCTCCAGGGTCGAATTCACCCCTCCACTTT
d_gene: -; abundance: -; j_gene: TRBJ2-7; v_gene: TRBV30; CDR3aa: CACSSGLAYEQYF; CDR3nt: TGTGCCTGTAGTTCAGGCCTAGCCTACGAGCAGTACTTC
d_gene: -; abundance: -; j_gene: TRBJ1-6; v_gene: TRBV20-1; CDR3aa: CSALPGPNLPLHF; CDR3nt: TGCAGTGCCCTGCCGGGCCCTAATTTACCCCTCCATTTT
d_gene: -; abundance: many; j_gene: TRBJ2-1; v_gene: TRBV10-1; CDR3aa: CASSEPGRSEQFF; CDR3nt: TGCGCCAGCAGTGAGCCGGGGAGGTCTGAGCAGTTCTTC
d_gene: -; abundance: -; j_gene: TRBJ2-7; v_gene: TRBV20-1; CDR3aa: CSARIVQAGYEEYF; CDR3nt: TGCAGTGCTAGAATTGTACAGGCGGGTTACGAGGAGTACTTC
d_gene: -; abundance: -; j_gene: TRBJ2-5; v_gene: TRBV4-1; CDR3aa: CASSQDRGYQETQNF; CDR3nt: TGCGCCAGCAGCCAAGATAGAGGGTACCAAGAGACCCAGAACTTC
d_gene: TRBD2; abundance: few; j_gene: TRBJ2-5; v_gene: TRBV20-1; CDR3aa: CSASGLVGETQYF; CDR3nt: TGCAGTGCTTCGGGACTAGTCGGGGAGACCCAGTACTTC
d_gene: TRBD2; abundance: -; j_gene: TRBJ2-5; v_gene: TRBV20-1; CDR3aa: CSTALAGGETQYF; CDR3nt: TGCAGTACTGCCCTAGCGGGGGGAGAGACCCAGTACTTC
d_gene: TRBD1; abundance: -; j_gene: TRBJ1-5; v_gene: TRBV12-3/TRBV12-4; CDR3aa: CASSPLGTGSSQPQRF; CDR3nt: TGTGCCAGCAGTCCCCTCGGGACAGGGAGCAGTCAGCCCCAGCGTTTC
d_gene: TRBD1; abundance: -; j_gene: TRBJ1-1; v_gene: TRBV12-3/TRBV12-4; CDR3aa: CASSLAFGTGCFF; CDR3nt: TGTGCCAGCAGTTTAGCGTTTGGGACAGGTTGTTTCTTT
d_gene: TRBD1; abundance: few; j_gene: TRBJ1-3; v_gene: TRBV5-5; CDR3aa: CASTNGQAVSLGNTIYF; CDR3nt: TGTGCCAGCACCAATGGACAGGCTGTATCCCTAGGAAACACCATATATTTT
d_gene: TRBD1; abundance: -; j_gene: TRBJ1-2; v_gene: TRBV6-5; CDR3aa: CASSTRDRGVLDGYTF; CDR3nt: TGTGCCAGCAGCACTCGGGACAGGGGGGTTTTGGATGGCTACACCTTC
d_gene: TRBD2; abundance: -; j_gene: TRBJ2-7; v_gene: TRBV20-1; CDR3aa: CSAPAGAYEQYF; CDR3nt: TGCAGTGCTCCAGCGGGAGCCTACGAGCAGTACTTC
d_gene: -; abundance: -; j_gene: TRBJ1-1; v_gene: TRBV29-1; CDR3aa: CSVERGSDEDFF; CDR3nt: TGCAGTGTTGAACGTGGATCCGATGAAGATTTCTTT
d_gene: TRBD1; abundance: -; j_gene: TRBJ2-1; v_gene: TRBV5-1; CDR3aa: CASSSYGQENNEQFF; CDR3nt: TGCGCCAGCAGCTCCTACGGACAGGAGAACAATGAGCAGTTCTTC
d_gene: -; abundance: once; j_gene: TRBJ2-7; v_gene: TRBV5-4; CDR3aa: CASSRQDSSYEKYF; CDR3nt: TGTGCCAGCAGCCGACAGGACAGCTCCTACGAGAAGTACTTC
d_gene: TRBD1; abundance: many; j_gene: TRBJ1-6; v_gene: TRBV20-1; CDR3aa: CSARPQGSDRSPLHF; CDR3nt: TGCAGTGCTAGACCACAGGGGTCCGATAGGTCACCCCTCCACTTT
d_gene: TRBD2; abundance: many; j_gene: TRBJ2-5; v_gene: TRBV11-3; CDR3aa: CASSLGVRGEETQYF; CDR3nt: TGTGCCAGCAGCTTAGGGGTGCGGGGGGAAGAGACCCAGTACTTC
d_gene: -; abundance: once; j_gene: TRBJ1-5; v_gene: TRBV6-6; CDR3aa: CASSYPIKGTTPQPQHF; CDR3nt: TGTGCCAGCAGTTACCCTATAAAGGGGACTACCCCTCAGCCCCAGCATTTT
d_gene: -; abundance: -; j_gene: TRBJ1-1; v_gene: TRBV11-2; CDR3aa: CASSSKRNTEAFF; CDR3nt: TGTGCCAGCAGTTCAAAGCGGAACACTGAAGCTTTCTTT
d_gene: TRBD2; abundance: -; j_gene: TRBJ2-1; v_gene: TRBV20-1; CDR3aa: CSVFRLAQSPYTEQFF; CDR3nt: TGCAGTGTCTTCAGACTAGCGCAAAGTCCCTACACTGAGCAGTTCTTC
d_gene: -; abundance: -; j_gene: TRBJ2-2; v_gene: TRBV5-4; CDR3aa: CASSQVNTRELFF; CDR3nt: TGTGCCAGCAGCCAGGTGAATACCCGGGAGCTGTTTTTT
d_gene: TRBD2; abundance: once; j_gene: TRBJ2-3; v_gene: TRBV11-3; CDR3aa: CNSSLGAGDSDTQYF; CDR3nt: TGTAACAGCAGCTTAGGAGCGGGAGACTCAGATACGCAGTATTTT